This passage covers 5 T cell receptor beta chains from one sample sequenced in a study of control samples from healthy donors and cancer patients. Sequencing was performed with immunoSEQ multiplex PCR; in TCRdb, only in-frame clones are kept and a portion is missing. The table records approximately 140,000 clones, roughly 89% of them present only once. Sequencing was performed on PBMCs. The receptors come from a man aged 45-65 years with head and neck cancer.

Here the CDR3 reads CASSPRTAYEQYF. CDR3 coding DNA: TGTGCCAGCAGCCCACGGACAGCTTACGAGCAGTACTTC. The chain has TRBV7-9 and TRBJ2-7, with D perhaps matching TRBD1 (6 bases). This CDR3 comprises 13 residues. V lost 5 bases and J lost 4, with 12 bases in between. CDR1 and CDR2 from the germline V gene are SEHNR and FQNEAQ (reference sequence). Filled out from reference TRBV7-9 and TRBJ2-7, the complete variable domain reads DTGVSQNPRHKITKRGQNVTFRCDPISEHNRLYWYRQTLGQGPEFLTYFQNEAQLEKSRLLSDRFSAERPKGSFSTLEIQRTEQGDSAMYLCASSPRTAYEQYFGPGTRLTVT.

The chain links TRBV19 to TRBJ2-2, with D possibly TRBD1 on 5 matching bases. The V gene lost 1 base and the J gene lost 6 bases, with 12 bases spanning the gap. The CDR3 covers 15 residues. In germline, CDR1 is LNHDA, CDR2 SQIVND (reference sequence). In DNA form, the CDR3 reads TGTGCCAGTAGTATAGGAGTAGGGGCGGCCGGGGAGCTGTTTTTT. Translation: CASSIGVGAAGELFF.

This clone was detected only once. CDR3 amino acids: CASSPRQGIPYEQYF. The CDR3 coding sequence is TGTGCCAGCAGCCCCCGACAGGGGATCCCCTACGAGCAGTACTTC. The genes are TRBV7-8 and TRBJ2-7; 8 bases are a match to TRBD1. The germline V gene has CDR1 SGHVS and CDR2 FQNEAQ. J was trimmed by 2 bases and V by 5 bases; bases with no gene match: 8. The CDR3 covers 15 residues.

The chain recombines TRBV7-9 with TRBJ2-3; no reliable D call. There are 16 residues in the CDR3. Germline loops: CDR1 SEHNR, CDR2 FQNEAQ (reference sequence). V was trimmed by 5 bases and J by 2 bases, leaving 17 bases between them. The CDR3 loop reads CASSQSVKHLTDTQYF. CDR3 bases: TGTGCCAGCAGCCAGTCGGTTAAACACCTCACAGATACGCAGTATTTT.

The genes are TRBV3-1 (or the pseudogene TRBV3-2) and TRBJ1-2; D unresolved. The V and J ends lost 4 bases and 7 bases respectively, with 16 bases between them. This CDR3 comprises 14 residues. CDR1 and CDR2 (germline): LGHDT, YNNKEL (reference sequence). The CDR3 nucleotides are TGTGCCAGCAGCCCCCCCTCACGGGGAGGTGGCTACACCTTC. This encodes CASSPPSRGGGYTF.